This TCR beta chain was sequenced during a study of cytomegalovirus exposure and HLA in healthy donors. There are 14 residues in the CDR3. V was shortened by 6 bases and J by 6 bases, with 15 bases between the two germline ends. Germline assignment: CDR1 MNHEY and CDR2 SMNVEV (reference sequence). General observations from the study: It was reported that the classifier diagnosed cytomegalovirus status with high specificity and sensitivity in both the original and validation cohorts. Confirmation was obtained in vitro that three CMV-associated chains are specific for CMV antigens. In a later analysis, most CMV-associated TCR beta chains appeared HLA-restricted.

Amplification used 60 Vbeta primers and 13 Jbeta primers. Produced via immunoSEQ multiplex PCR; TCRdb's table is partial and in-frame only. The sample records roughly 90,000 clones, about nine tenths being singletons. In the case of this clone: As yet, its antigen is unknown.

This rearrangement joins TRBV27 to TRBJ1-5, with TRBD1 as a possible D gene (6 bases). This clonotype was sampled from a young man in good health and CMV-seronegative. The source material was PBMCs. The CDR3 protein is CASSPWGGGQPQHF. As DNA, the CDR3 is TGTGCCAGCAGCCCTTGGGGGGGCGGTCAGCCCCAGCATTTT.